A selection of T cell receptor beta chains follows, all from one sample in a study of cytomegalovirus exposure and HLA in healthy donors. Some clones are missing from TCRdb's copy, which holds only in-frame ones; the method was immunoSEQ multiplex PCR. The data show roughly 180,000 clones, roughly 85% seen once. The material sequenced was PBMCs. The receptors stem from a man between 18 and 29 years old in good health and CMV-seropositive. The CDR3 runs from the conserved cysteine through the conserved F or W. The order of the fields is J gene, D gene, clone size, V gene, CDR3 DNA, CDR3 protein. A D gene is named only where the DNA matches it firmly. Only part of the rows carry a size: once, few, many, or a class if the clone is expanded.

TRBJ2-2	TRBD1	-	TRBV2	TGTGCCAGCAGACAGGGGGGCACACTAACGACCGGGGAGCTGTTTTTT	CASRQGGTLTTGELFF
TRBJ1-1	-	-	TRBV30	TGTGCCTGGAGTGTACATGGAGAGCCTGAAGCTTTCTTT	CAWSVHGEPEAFF
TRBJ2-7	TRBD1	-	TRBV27	TGTGCCAGCAGTTTTTACCAGGGGGCCTCTGCTGAGCAGTACTTC	CASSFYQGASAEQYF
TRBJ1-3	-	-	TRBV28	TGTGCCAGCAGTTTATCCGTTCCACTCTCTGGAAACACCATATATTTT	CASSLSVPLSGNTIYF
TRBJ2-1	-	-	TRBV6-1	TGTGCCAGCAGTGAAGATGAGGGTTCCGATGAGCAGTTCTTC	CASSEDEGSDEQFF
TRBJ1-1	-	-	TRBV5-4	TGTGCCAGCAGCCAAGGCGGAGGATTCACTGAAGCTTTCTTT	CASSQGGGFTEAFF
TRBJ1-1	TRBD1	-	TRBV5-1	TGCGCCAGCAGCCACAGACCGGGGACAGGGGGGGGACAGACTGAAGCTTTCTTT	CASSHRPGTGGGQTEAFF
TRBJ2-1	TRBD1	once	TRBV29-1	TGCAGCGTCCCAGACAGGGGGAGTTACAATGAGCAGTTCTTC	CSVPDRGSYNEQFF
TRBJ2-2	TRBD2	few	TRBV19	TGTGCCAGTAGGGCTAGCGGGGTAGCCGGGGAGCTGTTTTTT	CASRASGVAGELFF
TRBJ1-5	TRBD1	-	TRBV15	TGTGCCACCAGCAGGAAGGACAGGGGGGTCATTGGTTATCAGCCCCAGCATTTT	CATSRKDRGVIGYQPQHF
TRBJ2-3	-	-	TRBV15	TGTGCCACCAGCAGAGATGTCGGCACAGATACGCAGTATTTT	CATSRDVGTDTQYF
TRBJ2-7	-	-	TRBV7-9	TGTGCCAGCAGCTCAGCCCCCTACTACGAGCAGTACTTC	CASSSAPYYEQYF
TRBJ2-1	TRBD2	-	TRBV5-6	TGTGCCAGCAGCTTGGGGCTAGCGGGGGGGTACAATGAGCAGTTCTTC	CASSLGLAGGYNEQFF
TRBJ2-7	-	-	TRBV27	TGTGCCAGCAGTCCCTCGACAGGAGATTTCGGCTACGAGCAGTACTTC	CASSPSTGDFGYEQYF
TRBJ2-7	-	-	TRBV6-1	TGTGCCAGCAGCGGAGGCTACGAGCAGTACTTC	CASSGGYEQYF
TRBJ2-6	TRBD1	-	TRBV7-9	TGTGCCAGCAGCCTACTAACAGGGGCTGGGGCCAACGTCCTGACTTTC	CASSLLTGAGANVLTF
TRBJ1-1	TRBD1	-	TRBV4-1	TGCGCCAGCAGCCTCGGGACAGGGGGCCTGGGGGACACTGAAGCTTTCTTT	CASSLGTGGLGDTEAFF
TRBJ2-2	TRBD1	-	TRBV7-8	TGTGCCAGCAGCTCGAATCGACAGGGGATCACCGGGGAGCTGTTTTTT	CASSSNRQGITGELFF
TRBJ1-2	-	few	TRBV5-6	TGTGCCAGCAGCCCAGGGAACTATGGCTACACCTTC	CASSPGNYGYTF
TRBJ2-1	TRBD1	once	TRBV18	TGTGCCAGCTCACTCGTCAGGACAGGGGCTTCCTTGGAGCAGTTCTTC	CASSLVRTGASLEQFF
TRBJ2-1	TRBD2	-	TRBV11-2	TGTGCCAGCAGCGGAACAAGCGGGGGGGTCGAGCAGTTCTTC	CASSGTSGGVEQFF
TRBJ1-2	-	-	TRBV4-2	TGTGCCAGCAGCCAAGTCAGGGGAGGGGTTTCTGGCTACACCTTC	CASSQVRGGVSGYTF